A single T cell receptor (beta chain) is shown here with its context. CDR1 and CDR2 from the germline V gene are ENHRY and SYGVKD. This CDR3 spans 17 amino acids. Between the trimmed V and J ends, which lost 2 bases and 4 bases, there was a span of 18 bases. The data stem from a study of cytomegalovirus exposure and HLA in healthy donors. Sequencing was performed with immunoSEQ multiplex PCR; in TCRdb, only in-frame clones are kept and a portion is missing. The repertoire holds 60,000 to 80,000 clones, with around 81% as singletons. The sequence was collected from a young man in good health and CMV-seronegative. The sequenced sample was PBMCs. V is TRBV10-3 and J is TRBJ1-3; no reliable D call. CDR3 sequence (DNA): TGTGCCATCAGTGAGACGTTCCGAGAGGATTTCGGAAACACCATATATTTT. This codes for CAISETFREDFGNTIYF.